The 21 T cell receptor beta chains given below trace back to one sample, sequenced in a study of tumor and adjacent non-tumor tissue in lung cancer. The template was RNA from unsorted bulk tissue. The library came from three nested PCR rounds adapted from ARM-PCR protocols. Via MiXCR, TCRdb re-called the multiplex PCR reads, giving one row per CDR3 protein. The table lists some 74,000 distinct CDR3 sequences, roughly two thirds of them singletons. The specimen was lung tumor tissue. The receptor set was obtained from a woman aged 40 to 50 with non-small cell lung cancer.

Points on this clonotype: Lacking the conserved final phenylalanine or tryptophan, this CDR3 likely reflects a read error. V gene TRBV4-2 combines with J gene TRBJ2-2, with no clear D. The CDR3 has 14 amino acids. CDR1 is LGHNA and CDR2 is YNFKEQ in the germline V gene. CDR3 bases: TGTGCCAACAGCCAAGTCGGGTACACTGGAGAGCTGTTTTCT. As protein: CANSQVGYTGELFS.

A word on this clonotype: Germline and junction disagree at one end, which may indicate a read error. V usage is TRBV5-4 and J usage is TRBJ2-3; a weak D match, TRBD2 (7 bases). Germline-derived CDR1 and CDR2 are SGHNT and YYREEE (reference sequence). This CDR3 has 15 amino acids. The CDR3 loop reads CASSLGLWEGDTQYF. The CDR3 coding sequence is TGTGCCAGCAGCCTGGGACTTTGGGAGGGGGATACGCAGTATTTC.

Concerning this clonotype itself: One end of the junction varies from germline; a read error may be responsible. The rearrangement links TRBV11-2 to TRBJ1-2, with 8 bases fitting TRBD1. The CDR3 length is 14 residues. The V gene's germline CDR1 is SGHAT and CDR2 FQNNGV. CDR3 sequence: CSSSMGTGNYGYTF. CDR3 in DNA: TGTTCCAGCAGCATGGGGACAGGAAACTATGGCTACACTTTC.

This clonotype was recorded once. Sequence at one end of the junction differs from germline and may be a read error. The chain links TRBV11-2 to TRBJ2-5; possible D gene TRBD2, 6 bases. CDR3 length equals 16 residues. Germline CDR1 and CDR2: SGHAT and FQNNGV. In DNA, the CDR3 is TGTGCCAGCAGCTTAGTTGGGTGGAGGGCTCAAGAGACCCACTACTTC. The encoded protein is CASSLVGWRAQETHYF.

V gene TRBV6-5 combines with J gene TRBJ2-5, with 9 bases identical to TRBD2. Germline loops: CDR1 MNHEY, CDR2 SVGAGI. The CDR3 runs to 13 residues. CDR3 nucleotide sequence: TGTGTCAGTAGTCGTAGCGGGGGAGAGACCCAGTACTTC. Translation: CVSSRSGGETQYF.

CDR3 in amino acids: CANSLFAGIQETQYF. Here the CDR3 DNA reads TGTGCCAATAGCTTATTCGCCGGGATCCAGGAGACCCAGTACTTC. The genes are TRBV11-2 and TRBJ2-5; TRBD2 might be the D (5 bases). The germline V gene encodes CDR1 SGHAT and CDR2 FQNNGV. Trimming left V 10 bases short and J 5 bases short, with 23 bases between. The CDR3 is made up of 15 amino acids.

The chain combines TRBV12-3 or TRBV12-4 with TRBJ2-2; D not resolved. Deletions cut 3 bases from V and 7 bases from J, with 15 bases between. The CDR3 sequence is 15 residues long. CDR3 nucleotide sequence: TGTGCCAGCAGTTTCGATGGGATTGCCATCGGGGAGCTGTTTTTT. This gives the protein CASSFDGIAIGELFF.

The chain recombines TRBV28 with TRBJ2-3, with TRBD2 matching 8 bases. The CDR3 is 17 amino acids. Per the germline V gene, CDR1 is MDHEN and CDR2 is SYDVKM. The V gene end was trimmed by 8 bases and the J gene end by 2 bases; junction bases not matched to a gene: 15. The DNA for the CDR3 is TGTGCCAGCGGCTCCGATACCGGGACTAGGTACACAGATACGCAGTATTTT. It yields the protein CASGSDTGTRYTDTQYF.

V gene TRBV11-3 combines with J gene TRBJ2-1, with 7 nucleotides matching TRBD1. The CDR3 is 15 residues long. With 3 bases clipped from V and 13 bases from J, the junction kept 15 bases outside the gene matches. Germline V gene lookup returns CDR1 SGHNT and CDR2 YENEEA. For the CDR3, the DNA is TGTGCCAGCAGCTTTCAGCGACAGGGTAACAAAGATCAGTTCTTC. This translates into CASSFQRQGNKDQFF.

On this clonotype itself: Given a much more abundant clone one base away, this may be a read error. The J gene is TRBJ2-2, the V gene TRBV5-1; TRBD1 agrees at 7 bases. Germline-derived CDR1 and CDR2 are SGHRS and YFSETQ. CDR3 size: 15 residues. In nucleotides, the CDR3 is TGCGCCAGCAGCACGGGACAGAGGAACATCGGGGAGCTGTTTTTT. Translation gives CASSTGQRNIGELFF.

As to this clonotype: Germline and junction disagree at one end, which may indicate a read error. The chain employs TRBV11-2 and TRBJ2-1, with TRBD2 identical over 7 bases. The CDR3 runs 16 residues. Germline V CDR1 and CDR2: SGHAT, FQNNGV. The CDR3 DNA is TGTGTCAGCAGCTTAGGGTCACCAGCGGGGCGCAATGAGCAGTTCTTC. Protein: CVSSLGSPAGRNEQFF.

This clonotype appeared a few times. This could be a read error, since a much larger clone is one nucleotide away. The J gene is TRBJ2-1, the V gene TRBV28; D ambiguous. The CDR3 consists of 12 residues. Trimming pared 6 bases from V and 13 bases from J, leaving 16 bases between. CDR1 is MDHEN and CDR2 is SYDVKM in the germline V gene. In DNA, the CDR3 is TGTGCCAGCAGCCCCTACGTTCCTGATCAGTTCTTC. Protein product: CASSPYVPDQFF.

The V and J genes are TRBV25-1 and TRBJ1-1; D call uncertain. CDR1 is MGHDK and CDR2 is SYGVNS in the germline V gene. The CDR3 has 18 amino acids. V was cut by 2 bases and J by 2 bases, with 21 bases left in between. CDR3 sequence reads: CASSEERGRGYINTEAFF. The DNA for the CDR3 is TGTGCCAGCAGTGAAGAGAGAGGGCGCGGATACATAAACACTGAAGCTTTCTTT.

With regard to this clonotype: Given a much more abundant clone one base away, this may be a read error. The J gene is TRBJ1-6, the V gene TRBV7-9, with 7 bases fitting TRBD1. Germline V lookup: CDR1 SEHNR, CDR2 FQNEAQ (reference sequence). J gave up 7 bases and V 5 bases, and 8 bases lay outside the gene matches. This CDR3 spans 15 amino acids. CDR3 loop: CASSSRDRRNSPLHF. The DNA of the CDR3 is TGTGCCAGCAGCAGCCGGGACAGAAGGAATTCACCCCTCCACTTT. The full variable domain, completed using reference TRBV7-9 and TRBJ1-6, is DTGVSQNPRHKITKRGQNVTFRCDPISEHNRLYWYRQTLGQGPEFLTYFQNEAQLEKSRLLSDRFSAERPKGSFSTLEIQRTEQGDSAMYLCASSSRDRRNSPLHFGNGTRLTVT.

This clonotype was seen just once. The junction departs from germline at one end; a sequencing error may be responsible. The genes are TRBV6-6 and TRBJ1-2; D is uncertain. CDR3 length: 12 amino acids. Per germline, CDR1 MNHNY and CDR2 SVGAGI (reference sequence). DNA for the CDR3: TGTGCCAGCGTGACCGCCAACTATGGCTACAACTTC. Translation gives CASVTANYGYNF.

As regards this clonotype: At one end, the junction sequence differs from germline, possibly due to a read error. V gene TRBV4-1 combines with J gene TRBJ1-2; D unclear. The CDR3 has 15 amino acids. CDR1 is MGHRA, CDR2 YSYEKL, per germline. The CDR3 region has the DNA TGCGCCAGCAGCCCAAACTCGGGAGGGTCCTATGGCTACACTTTC. Translating it yields CASSPNSGGSYGYTF.

With respect to this clonotype: An end of the junction differs from the germline gene, which may be a read error. CDR3 in DNA: TGTACCAGCAGCTTACAAGAGAATCAGCCCCAACATTTT. Translated: CTSSLQENQPQHF. The chain combines TRBV11-3 with TRBJ1-5; D ambiguous. This CDR3 is 13 amino acids long. Germline lookup yields CDR1 SGHNT and CDR2 YENEEA.

This clonotype was seen a handful of times. This sequence may be a read error, since a much larger clone differs from it by one base. The chain couples TRBV5-1 to TRBJ1-1; D gene ambiguous. Germline lookup yields CDR1 SGHRS and CDR2 YFSETQ. This CDR3 comprises 14 residues. Written as DNA, the CDR3 is TGCGCCAACAGCTTGGGAGTGCCGGGGACTGAAGCTTTCTTT. Residues: CANSLGVPGTEAFF.

With respect to this clonotype: A much larger clonotype is one base distant, so this may be a read error. This chain links TRBV28 with TRBJ1-2, with TRBD1 matching over 8 bases. Germline V lookup: CDR1 MDHEN, CDR2 SYDVKM. The trim removed 8 bases at V and 7 bases at J, leaving 12 bases unmatched. This CDR3 spans 14 amino acids. This CDR3 reads CASCSGGATSGYTF. In DNA, the CDR3 is TGTGCCAGCTGTTCAGGGGGCGCAACAAGTGGCTACACCTTC.

For this clonotype: Germline is not matched at one junction end, which may reflect a read error. The chain recombines TRBV6-5 with TRBJ2-7, with 7 positions matching TRBD1. In germline, CDR1 is MNHEY, CDR2 SVGAGI. This CDR3 contains 14 residues. In DNA form, the CDR3 reads TGTGCCATCAGTCGGCTGGACAGGACCTACGAGCACTATTTC. Amino acid sequence: CAISRLDRTYEHYF.

The rearrangement links TRBV7-9 to TRBJ2-3; 8 bases match TRBD2. This CDR3 has 17 residues. Germline V gene lookup returns CDR1 SEHNR and CDR2 FQNEAQ (reference sequence). Germline trimming cut 9 bases from V and 2 bases from J; bases unmatched to any gene: 16. CDR3 residues: CASRGPGLGGPTDTQYF. CDR3 DNA: TGTGCCAGTAGAGGCCCGGGACTAGGAGGGCCCACAGATACGCAGTATTTT.